This T cell receptor beta chain stems from a study of blood T cell repertoires in COVID-19. Across the whole study: The origin of the acute and convalescent COVID-19 samples was the United States, Italy and Spain. T cells, B-cell-depleted T cells, or PBMCs provided the cDNA or gDNA that served as material.

As processed by the authors: The authors estimated nucleated cell counts from reference gene primer amplification. Generated by immunoSEQ multiplex PCR, the TCRdb table keeps only in-frame clones and is missing some. The D gene and trimming were derived from the DNA, and the V and J assignments and clone size from that table. The sample holds some 260,000 clones, roughly 88% seen once. CDR1 is LGHNA and CDR2 is YSLEER in the germline V gene. This CDR3 has 16 residues. Trimming stripped 1 base from V and 2 bases from J, with 9 bases between. What was sequenced was peripheral blood. This chain links TRBV4-3 with TRBJ2-6; no firm D call. The sequence came from a woman between 25 and 40 years old with acute or convalescent COVID-19. CDR3 sequence (DNA): TGCGCCAGCAGCCAAGCGAGTAGTACTGGGGCCAACGTCCTGACTTTC. The encoded protein is CASSQASSTGANVLTF.